This TCR beta chain was sequenced for a study of T cell repertoires in aging, cancer and after chemotherapy. Overall study findings and caveats: Loss of evenness, beyond lost richness, contributed to age-related TCR diversity decline in cancer patients. Rebound thymic output was suggested by rising median generation probability during chemotherapy in each cancer cohort.

V lost 4 bases, J lost 4 bases, and 15 bases lay in between. CDR1 is LNHDA, CDR2 SQIVND, per germline (reference sequence). The length of the CDR3 is 15 residues. Peripheral blood genomic DNA, not sorted cells or RNA, was the template. A mixed TRB-A/B primer pool amplified rearranged TRB by multiplex touch-down PCR. TCRdb ran MiXCR on the multiplex PCR reads and lists one entry per CDR3 protein. The table records about 6,000 distinct CDR3 sequences, more than 30% of them present only once. Details on this clonotype: Antigen specificity is unknown.

The sequenced sample consisted of blood. This chain links TRBV19 with TRBJ2-3; D may be TRBD1 or TRBD2 (5 bases each). This sequence was found in a human donor with a blood cancer. CDR3 protein: CASSTQKGRPDTQYF. In DNA, the CDR3 is TGTGCCAGTAGTACGCAAAAGGGACGCCCAGATACGCAGTATTTT.